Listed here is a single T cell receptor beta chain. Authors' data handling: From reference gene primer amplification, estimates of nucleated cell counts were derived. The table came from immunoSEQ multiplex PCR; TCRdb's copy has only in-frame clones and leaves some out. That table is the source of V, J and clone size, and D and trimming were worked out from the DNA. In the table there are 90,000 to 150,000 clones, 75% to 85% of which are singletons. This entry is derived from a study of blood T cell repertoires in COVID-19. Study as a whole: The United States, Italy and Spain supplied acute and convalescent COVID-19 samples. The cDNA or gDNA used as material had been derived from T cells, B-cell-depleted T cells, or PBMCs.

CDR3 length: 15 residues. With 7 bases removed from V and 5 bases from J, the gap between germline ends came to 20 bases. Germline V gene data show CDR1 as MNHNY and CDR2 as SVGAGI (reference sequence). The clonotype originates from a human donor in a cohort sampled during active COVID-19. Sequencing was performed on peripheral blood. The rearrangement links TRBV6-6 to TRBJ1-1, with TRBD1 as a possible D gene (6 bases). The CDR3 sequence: CASTPAFGGATEAFF. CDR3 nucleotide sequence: TGTGCCAGCACTCCTGCGTTCGGGGGGGCGACTGAAGCTTTCTTT.